This entry concerns a single TCR beta chain. The protocol was immunoSEQ multiplex PCR, while the TCRdb copy is restricted to in-frame clones and leaves out a portion. The sample shows roughly 250,000 clones, about 80% of them seen only once. This entry belongs to a study of blood T cell repertoires in COVID-19. About the study: PBMCs, B-cell-depleted T cells, or T cells provided the cDNA or gDNA that made up the material.

V lost 4 bases, J lost 7 bases, and 8 bases lay in between. This CDR3 has 11 amino acids. The germline V gene encodes CDR1 SGHRS and CDR2 YFSETQ. The sequenced sample was peripheral blood. This receptor was identified in a woman older than 75 with active or convalescent COVID-19. The chain couples TRBV5-1 to TRBJ1-1; D unclear. The CDR3 sequence is CASSAADEAFF. In DNA form, the CDR3 reads TGCGCCAGCAGCGCGGCCGATGAAGCTTTCTTT.